This T cell receptor (beta chain) comes out of a study of blood T cell repertoires in COVID-19. As processed by the authors: The authors estimated nucleated cell counts from reference gene primer amplification. This table comes from immunoSEQ multiplex PCR, and its TCRdb copy is limited to in-frame clones, with some not included. That table gives V, J and clone size, and the DNA gave D and trimming. The table includes about 360,000 clones, around nine tenths detected once. Germline V gene lookup returns CDR1 SGHAT and CDR2 FQNNGV. The length of the CDR3 is 16 residues. V shed 0 bases and J shed 4 bases, with 15 bases lying between them.

The receptor was isolated from a human donor in a cohort sampled during active COVID-19. Sequenced sample: peripheral blood. The J gene is TRBJ2-5, the V gene TRBV11-2; a possible D gene is TRBD2 (7 bases). CDR3 in amino acids: CASSLDSEAGAETQYF. CDR3 sequence (DNA): TGTGCCAGCAGCTTAGATAGTGAGGCGGGGGCAGAGACCCAGTACTTC.